This T cell receptor (beta chain) was observed in a study of blood T cell repertoires in COVID-19. About the research overall: Donors in the United States, Italy and Spain gave samples during acute or convalescent COVID-19.

Original methodology: Cell counts per sample came from amplifying reference gene primers. Using immunoSEQ multiplex PCR, the repertoire was profiled, and TCRdb retains in-frame clones only, with some absent. V, J and clone size reflect that table, while D and trimming were determined from the DNA. This sample yields approximately 250,000 clones, of which 75% to 90% are seen a single time; less than 10% belongs to the top ten. The germline CDR1 and CDR2 sequences are KGHDR and SFDVKD. V was clipped by 2 bases and J by 4 bases, with 8 bases between them. The CDR3 runs to 13 residues. This clone was counted between two and nine times.

This TCR derives from a human donor in a cohort sampled during active COVID-19. Input material: peripheral blood. This chain uses TRBV24-1 with TRBJ2-7, with D possibly TRBD1 on 5 matching bases. In nucleotides, the CDR3 is TGTGCCACCAGTGATTCCCCAGGGTACGAGCAGTACTTC. Protein: CATSDSPGYEQYF.